One and the same sample provided the 23 T cell receptor beta chains below, sequenced in a study of blood T cell repertoires in COVID-19. This table comes from immunoSEQ multiplex PCR, and its TCRdb copy is limited to in-frame clones, with some not included. The table has a few hundred thousand clones, roughly 88% seen once; the top ten hold approximately 13%. The sequencing input was peripheral blood. These receptors were collected from a human donor in a cohort sampled during active COVID-19.

The chain recombines TRBV14 with TRBJ2-2, with D possibly TRBD1 on 5 matching bases. The germline V gene has CDR1 SGHDN and CDR2 FVKESK. The length of the CDR3 is 14 residues. Trimming took off 3 bases at V and 3 bases at J, with 8 bases between the two ends. Written as DNA, the CDR3 is TGTGCCAGCAGCCAGACAGTGTACACCGGGGAGCTGTTTTTT. It translates to CASSQTVYTGELFF.

The CDR3 loop is CASSPLGQGTYEQYF. As DNA, the CDR3 is TGTGCCAGCTCACCACTGGGGCAGGGAACCTACGAGCAGTACTTC. V gene TRBV18 combines with J gene TRBJ2-7; D possibly corresponds to TRBD1 (5 bases). Trimming took 1 base from V and 2 from J, leaving 12 bases between them. Germline loops: CDR1 KGHSH, CDR2 LQKENI. CDR3 length: 15 amino acids.

The chain recombines TRBV15 with TRBJ2-1, with 8 bases fitting TRBD2. CDR1 is LNHNV, CDR2 YYDKDF, per germline (reference sequence). The trim removed 0 bases at V and 15 bases at J, leaving 7 bases unmatched. The CDR3 is 13 amino acids. The CDR3 region is CATSRDQGLEMFF. DNA of the CDR3: TGTGCCACCAGCAGAGATCAGGGACTAGAAATGTTCTTC.

This clone was seen a handful of times. The chain links TRBV21-1 to TRBJ2-7; TRBD2, the table's D call, lacks a check against the DNA. TRBV21-1 is reported as a pseudogene. The CDR3 has 14 amino acids. CDR3 sequence reads: CASSKGRGWHEQYF. CDR3 DNA: TGTGCCAGCAGCAAAGGTCGGGGGTGGCACGAGCAGTACTTC.

The rearrangement joins TRBV2 to TRBJ1-5, with D tentatively TRBD1 (5 bases). This CDR3 region has 13 residues. Germline V gene data show CDR1 as SNHLY and CDR2 as FYNNEI. Trimming cost V 4 bases and J 6 bases, with 10 bases left between them. CDR3 nucleotide sequence: TGTGCCAGCAGTGGGACATGGAGTCAGCCCCAGCATTTT. Translated: CASSGTWSQPQHF.

This clone was counted between two and nine times. The chain links TRBV19 to TRBJ1-5, with D possibly TRBD1 on 5 matching bases. Trimming left V 2 bases short and J 6 bases short, with 8 bases between. The germline CDR1 and CDR2 sequences are LNHDA and SQIVND (reference sequence). The CDR3 contains 13 residues. The CDR3 loop reads CASSIQGSQPQHF. CDR3 nucleotides: TGTGCCAGTAGTATACAGGGATCTCAGCCCCAGCATTTT.

The chain combines TRBV4-1 with TRBJ2-1, with TRBD2 matching 11 bases. Germline V gene sequence: CDR1 MGHRA, CDR2 YSYEKL. Germline trimming cut 0 bases from V and 7 bases from J; bases unmatched to any gene: 8. This CDR3 is built from 17 residues. CDR3 in DNA: TGCGCCAGCAGCCAAGAAGTAACTAGCGGGAGTAGGAATGAGCAGTTCTTC. This sequence encodes CASSQEVTSGSRNEQFF.

V usage is TRBV28 and J usage is TRBJ1-2; no definite D call. Trimming stripped 4 bases from V and 10 bases from J, with 13 bases between. This CDR3 spans 12 amino acids. Germline assignment: CDR1 MDHEN and CDR2 SYDVKM. CDR3 sequence: CASSSPTRYYTF. CDR3 DNA sequence: TGTGCCAGCAGTTCGCCGACTAGATACTACACCTTC.

This clone occurred a few times. The chain links TRBV6-1 to TRBJ1-5; D is possibly TRBD1 (6 bases). The ends were cut back, 2 bases at V and 2 bases at J, with 13 bases in the middle. This CDR3 is built from 16 residues. CDR1 and CDR2 (germline): MNHNS, SASEGT. In nucleotides, the CDR3 is TGTGCCAGCAGTGAACTACGACGGACAGGCAATCAGCCCCAGCATTTT. It is translated as CASSELRRTGNQPQHF.

This chain connects TRBV4-2 to TRBJ1-4; D not resolved. V was pared by 4 bases and J by 7 bases, with 19 bases between. The CDR3 sequence is 16 residues long. Germline assignment: CDR1 LGHNA and CDR2 YNFKEQ. The CDR3 coding sequence is TGTGCCAGCAGCCTCAAAGTCGGGGTTCCGGGTGAAAAACTGTTTTTT. Translated: CASSLKVGVPGEKLFF.

The sample holds one count of this clone. CDR3 sequence reads: CASSPTGSLYNEQFF. DNA for the CDR3: TGTGCCAGCAGTCCCACAGGGTCCCTCTACAATGAGCAGTTCTTC. J is TRBJ2-1 and V is TRBV27; D possibly corresponds to TRBD1 (6 bases). Trimming removed 5 bases from V and 3 bases from J, with 14 bases in between. CDR1 is MNHEY and CDR2 is SMNVEV in the germline V gene (reference sequence). The CDR3 is 15 amino acids.

The gene calls are TRBV18 and TRBJ2-7; the D gene is possibly TRBD1 (6 bases). This CDR3 is built from 14 residues. V was trimmed by 2 bases and J by 5 bases, leaving 13 bases between them. Germline V lookup: CDR1 KGHSH, CDR2 LQKENI. The CDR3 region is CASSPITGRNEQYF. The CDR3, as DNA: TGTGCCAGCTCACCAATAACAGGGCGAAACGAGCAGTACTTC.

This clone came up a few times. V is TRBV10-3 and J is TRBJ2-7; 11 positions agree with TRBD2. Germline CDR1 reads ENHRY; CDR2 reads SYGVKD. J lost 1 base, V lost 0 bases, and 8 bases had no gene match. CDR3 length: 18 amino acids. CDR3 sequence (DNA): TGTGCCATCAGTGAGTCAAGGACTAGCGGGTTTACTTCCTACGAGCAGTACTTC. Translating it yields CAISESRTSGFTSYEQYF.

The V call is TRBV6-2 or TRBV6-3, the J call TRBJ2-7, with 8 positions matching TRBD1. Trimming took 2 bases from V and 6 from J; bases not matched to a gene: 9. CDR1 MNHEY and CDR2 SVGEGT come from the germline V gene. The CDR3 has 15 amino acids. In DNA form, the CDR3 reads TGTGCCAGCAGTTACACCGGGACAGGAGGAGGCGAGCAGTACTTC. It yields the protein CASSYTGTGGGEQYF.

The chain has TRBV29-1 and TRBJ2-3; D gene ambiguous. This CDR3 spans 13 amino acids. Trimming cost V 4 bases and J 5 bases, with 13 bases left between them. Germline CDR1 reads SQVTM; CDR2 reads ANQGSEA. CDR3 sequence reads: CSVAGQRGDTQYF. CDR3 bases: TGCAGCGTTGCCGGTCAGCGAGGAGATACGCAGTATTTT.

The V and J genes are TRBV4-1 and TRBJ2-1; D is perhaps TRBD2 (5 bases). Germline CDR1 is MGHRA and CDR2 is YSYEKL. The CDR3 consists of 15 residues. Deletions cut 0 bases from V and 6 bases from J, with 12 bases between. CDR3 coding DNA: TGCGCCAGCAGCCAAGATAGGCCAAGCGGCAATGAGCAGTTCTTC. Protein product: CASSQDRPSGNEQFF.

The count of this clone is one. This sample also contains other DNA sequences that code for the same CDR3. The CDR3 nucleotides read TGCGCCAGCAGCTTGGCCGCCGGGTACGAGCAGTACTTC. Translating gives CASSLAAGYEQYF. V gene TRBV5-1 combines with J gene TRBJ2-7; D unclear. In germline, CDR1 is SGHRS, CDR2 YFSETQ. V lost 0 bases to trimming and J lost 4 bases, with 8 bases between them. This CDR3 has 13 amino acids.

This chain connects TRBV4-1 to TRBJ1-1, with D tentatively TRBD1 (5 bases). V lost 0 bases and J 4 bases, leaving 18 bases between the germline ends. CDR3 length: 17 amino acids. CDR1 is MGHRA, CDR2 YSYEKL, per germline. CDR3 sequence: CASSQDHHRSQGTEAFF. CDR3 in DNA: TGCGCCAGCAGCCAAGATCATCATAGGTCCCAGGGCACTGAAGCTTTCTTT.

This chain joins TRBV19 and TRBJ1-5, with D possibly TRBD1 on 6 matching bases. The CDR3 extends over 17 amino acids. Germline CDR1 and CDR2: LNHDA and SQIVND (reference sequence). V dropped 4 bases and J dropped 0 bases, with 16 bases sitting between them. DNA of the CDR3: TGTGCCAGTAGTAACCCGACAGGCACCTATAGCAATCAGCCCCAGCATTTT. Translated, it gives CASSNPTGTYSNQPQHF.

In nucleotides, the CDR3 is TGTGCCAGCAGCAGGACTAGCGTCGAGACCCAGTACTTC. Its translation: CASSRTSVETQYF. V gene TRBV9 combines with J gene TRBJ2-5; 9 bases are a match to TRBD2. Trimming took 4 bases from V and 5 from J; bases not matched to a gene: 3. Germline CDR1 reads SGDLS; CDR2 reads YYNGEE. The CDR3 loop spans 13 amino acids. The variable domain in full, with the rest retrieved from reference TRBV9 and TRBJ2-5, is DSGVTQTPKHLITATGQRVTLRCSPRSGDLSVYWYQQSLDQGLQFLIQYYNGEERAKGNILERFSAQQFPDLHSELNLSSLELGDSALYFCASSRTSVETQYFGPGTRLLVL.

This clone appeared a few times. CDR3: CASSGATGDNSPLHF. CDR3 nucleotide sequence: TGTGCCAGCAGTGGAGCGACAGGGGATAATTCACCCCTCCACTTT. This chain uses TRBV6-1 with TRBJ1-6; 8 bases match TRBD1. V lost 4 bases to trimming and J lost 5 bases; unmatched junction nucleotides: 4. This CDR3 comprises 15 residues. Per germline, CDR1 MNHNS and CDR2 SASEGT.

This chain uses TRBV27 with TRBJ2-3; TRBD2 is a possible D gene (5 bases). Germline V CDR1 and CDR2: MNHEY, SMNVEV (reference sequence). V lost 8 bases and J 4 bases, leaving 19 bases between the germline ends. The CDR3 runs 15 residues. CDR3 amino acids: CASRSSGRESDTQYF. In nucleotides, the CDR3 is TGTGCCAGCCGCAGCTCGGGGAGAGAATCAGATACGCAGTATTTT.

This chain uses TRBV5-1 with TRBJ2-7, with 10 bases matching TRBD1. The CDR3 covers 15 residues. Germline CDR1 is SGHRS and CDR2 is YFSETQ. Trimming at V came to 2 bases and at J to 0 bases, leaving 2 bases not matched to a gene. As DNA, the CDR3 is TGCGCCAGCAGCTTCCGGGACAGGGGCTCCTACGAGCAGTACTTC. Translating gives CASSFRDRGSYEQYF.